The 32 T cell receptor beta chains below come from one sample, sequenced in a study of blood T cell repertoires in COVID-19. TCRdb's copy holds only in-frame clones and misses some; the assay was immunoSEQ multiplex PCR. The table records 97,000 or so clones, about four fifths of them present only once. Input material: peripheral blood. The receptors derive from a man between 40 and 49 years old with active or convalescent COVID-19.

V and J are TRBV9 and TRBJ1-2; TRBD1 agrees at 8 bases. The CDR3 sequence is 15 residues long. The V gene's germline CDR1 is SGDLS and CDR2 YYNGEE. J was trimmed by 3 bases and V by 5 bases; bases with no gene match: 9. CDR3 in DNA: TGTGCCAGCAGTGCCGGGACAGGAGGGCACTATGGCTACACCTTC. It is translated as CASSAGTGGHYGYTF.

The CDR3 DNA reads TGTGCCAGCAGGGCGGACAGGGCTTCACCCCTCCACTTT. Translation gives CASRADRASPLHF. The V and J genes are TRBV6-5 and TRBJ1-6, with TRBD1 matching over 8 bases. There are 13 residues in the CDR3. Per germline, CDR1 MNHEY and CDR2 SVGAGI. Trimming removed 6 bases from V and 9 bases from J; junction bases left unmatched: 4.

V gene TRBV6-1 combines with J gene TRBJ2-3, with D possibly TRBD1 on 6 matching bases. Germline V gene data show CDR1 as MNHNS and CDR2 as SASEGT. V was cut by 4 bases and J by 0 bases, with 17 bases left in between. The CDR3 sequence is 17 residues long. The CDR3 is CASSVRTGSPSTDTQYF. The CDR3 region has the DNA TGTGCCAGCAGTGTTAGAACAGGGTCCCCTAGCACAGATACGCAGTATTTT.

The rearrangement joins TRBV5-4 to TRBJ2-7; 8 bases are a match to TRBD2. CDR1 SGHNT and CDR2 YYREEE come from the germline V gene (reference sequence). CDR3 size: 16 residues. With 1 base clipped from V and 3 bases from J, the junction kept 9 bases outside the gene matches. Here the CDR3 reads CASSLFKRGTIYEQYF. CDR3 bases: TGTGCCAGCAGCTTGTTTAAGCGGGGGACGATCTACGAGCAGTACTTC.

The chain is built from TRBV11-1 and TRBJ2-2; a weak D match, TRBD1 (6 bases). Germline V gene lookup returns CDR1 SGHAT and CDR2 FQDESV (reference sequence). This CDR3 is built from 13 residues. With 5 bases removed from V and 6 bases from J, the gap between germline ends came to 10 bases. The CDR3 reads CASSPGEAGELFF. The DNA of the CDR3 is TGTGCCAGCAGCCCAGGGGAAGCCGGGGAGCTGTTTTTT.

CDR3 nucleotide sequence: TGTGCCAGTAGTTTCACCTTCGGACAGGGTGGAACTGAAGCTTTCTTT. Translation: CASSFTFGQGGTEAFF. The genes are TRBV19 and TRBJ1-1; 8 positions agree with TRBD1. This CDR3 region has 16 residues. The germline V gene encodes CDR1 LNHDA and CDR2 SQIVND (reference sequence). V shed 5 bases and J 5 bases; nucleotides not matched to a gene: 13.

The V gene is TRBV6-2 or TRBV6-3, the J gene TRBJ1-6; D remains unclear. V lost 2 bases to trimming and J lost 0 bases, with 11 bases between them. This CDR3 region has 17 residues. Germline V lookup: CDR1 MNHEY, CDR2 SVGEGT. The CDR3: CASSYDAAGSYNSPLHF. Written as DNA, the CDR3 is TGTGCCAGCAGTTACGACGCAGCAGGCTCCTATAATTCACCCCTCCACTTT.

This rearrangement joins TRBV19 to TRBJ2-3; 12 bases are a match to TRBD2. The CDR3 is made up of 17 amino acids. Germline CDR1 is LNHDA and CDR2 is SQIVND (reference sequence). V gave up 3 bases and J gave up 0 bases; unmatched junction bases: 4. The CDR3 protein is CASSMRLAGGSTDTQYF. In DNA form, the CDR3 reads TGTGCCAGTAGTATGCGGCTAGCGGGGGGGAGCACAGATACGCAGTATTTT.

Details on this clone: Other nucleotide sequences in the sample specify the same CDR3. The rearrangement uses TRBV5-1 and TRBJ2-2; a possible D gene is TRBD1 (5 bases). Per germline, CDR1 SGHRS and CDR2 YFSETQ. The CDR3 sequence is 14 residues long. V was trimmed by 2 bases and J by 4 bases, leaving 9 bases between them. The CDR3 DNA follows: TGCGCCAGCAGCTTAAGGGGCGGCACCGGGGAGCTGTTTTTT. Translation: CASSLRGGTGELFF.

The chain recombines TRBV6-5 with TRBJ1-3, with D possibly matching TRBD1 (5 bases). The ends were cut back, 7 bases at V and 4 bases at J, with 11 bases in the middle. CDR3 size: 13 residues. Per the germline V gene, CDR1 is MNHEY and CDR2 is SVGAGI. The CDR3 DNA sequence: TGTGCCAGCACCCCGGGGGGGGGAAACACCATATATTTT. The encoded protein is CASTPGGGNTIYF.

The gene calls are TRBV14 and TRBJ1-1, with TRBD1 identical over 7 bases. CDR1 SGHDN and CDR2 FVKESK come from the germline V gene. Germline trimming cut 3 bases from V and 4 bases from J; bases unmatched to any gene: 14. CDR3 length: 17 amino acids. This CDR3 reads CASSQIQGMGLGTEAFF. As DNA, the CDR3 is TGTGCCAGCAGCCAGATACAGGGGATGGGGTTGGGCACTGAAGCTTTCTTT.

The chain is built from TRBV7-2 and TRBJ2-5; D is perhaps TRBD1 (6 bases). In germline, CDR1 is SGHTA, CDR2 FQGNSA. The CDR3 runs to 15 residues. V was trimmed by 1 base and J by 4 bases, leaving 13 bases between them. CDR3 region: CASSLEDRFRETQYF. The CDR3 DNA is TGTGCCAGCAGCTTAGAGGACAGATTCCGAGAGACCCAGTACTTC.

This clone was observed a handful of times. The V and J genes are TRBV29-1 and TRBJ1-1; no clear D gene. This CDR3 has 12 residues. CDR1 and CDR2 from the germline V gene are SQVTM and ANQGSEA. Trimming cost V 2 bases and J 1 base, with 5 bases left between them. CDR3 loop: CSVETGNTEAFF. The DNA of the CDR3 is TGCAGCGTTGAAACGGGGAACACTGAAGCTTTCTTT.

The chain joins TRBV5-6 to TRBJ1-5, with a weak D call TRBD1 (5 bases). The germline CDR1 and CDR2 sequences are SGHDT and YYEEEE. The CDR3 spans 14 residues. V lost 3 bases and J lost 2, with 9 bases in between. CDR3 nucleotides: TGTGCCAGCAGCTGGGGGGAGGGCAATCAGCCCCAGCATTTT. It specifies CASSWGEGNQPQHF.

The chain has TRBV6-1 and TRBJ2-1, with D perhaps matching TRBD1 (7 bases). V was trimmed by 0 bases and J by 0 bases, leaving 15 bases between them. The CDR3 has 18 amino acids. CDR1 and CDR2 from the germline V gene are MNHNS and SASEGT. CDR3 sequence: CASSEAVEGASSYNEQFF. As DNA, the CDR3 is TGTGCCAGCAGTGAAGCGGTGGAGGGGGCAAGCTCCTACAATGAGCAGTTCTTC.

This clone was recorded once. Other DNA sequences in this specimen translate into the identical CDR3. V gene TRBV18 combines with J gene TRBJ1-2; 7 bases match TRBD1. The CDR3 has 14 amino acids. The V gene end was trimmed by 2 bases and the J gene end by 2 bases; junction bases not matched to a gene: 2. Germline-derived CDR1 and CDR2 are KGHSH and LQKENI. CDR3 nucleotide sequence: TGTGCCAGCTCACCAGGGACAGCGAACTATGGCTACACCTTC. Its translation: CASSPGTANYGYTF.

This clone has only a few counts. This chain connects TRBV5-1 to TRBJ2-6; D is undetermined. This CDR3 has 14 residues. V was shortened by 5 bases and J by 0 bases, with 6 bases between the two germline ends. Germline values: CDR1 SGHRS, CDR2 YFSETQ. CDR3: CASRPGSGANVLTF. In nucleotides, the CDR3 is TGCGCCAGCAGACCGGGCTCTGGGGCCAACGTCCTGACTTTC. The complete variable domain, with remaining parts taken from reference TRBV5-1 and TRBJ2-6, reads KAGVTQTPRYLIKTRGQQVTLSCSPISGHRSVSWYQQTPGQGLQFLFEYFSETQRNKGNFPGRFSGRQFSNSRSEMNVSTLELGDSALYLCASRPGSGANVLTFGAGSRLTVL.

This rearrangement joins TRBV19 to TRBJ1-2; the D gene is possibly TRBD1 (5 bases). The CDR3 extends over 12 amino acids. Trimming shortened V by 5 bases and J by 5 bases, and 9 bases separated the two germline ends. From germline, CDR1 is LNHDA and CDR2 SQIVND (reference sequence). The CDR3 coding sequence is TGTGCCAGTAGTCCACAGGAGTATGGCTACACCTTC. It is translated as CASSPQEYGYTF.

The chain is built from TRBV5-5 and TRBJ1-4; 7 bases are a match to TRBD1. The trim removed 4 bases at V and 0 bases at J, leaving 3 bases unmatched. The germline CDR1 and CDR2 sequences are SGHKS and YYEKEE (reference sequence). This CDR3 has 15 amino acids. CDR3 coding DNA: TGTGCCAGCAGCGACAGGGTCCCAACTAATGAAAAACTGTTTTTT. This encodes CASSDRVPTNEKLFF.

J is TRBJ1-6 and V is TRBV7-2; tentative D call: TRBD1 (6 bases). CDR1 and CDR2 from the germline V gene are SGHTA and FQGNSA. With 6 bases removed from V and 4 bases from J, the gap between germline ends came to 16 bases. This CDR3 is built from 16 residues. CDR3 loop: CASSPASGAYNSPLHF. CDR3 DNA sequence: TGTGCCAGCAGTCCCGCTTCAGGGGCTTATAATTCACCCCTCCACTTT.

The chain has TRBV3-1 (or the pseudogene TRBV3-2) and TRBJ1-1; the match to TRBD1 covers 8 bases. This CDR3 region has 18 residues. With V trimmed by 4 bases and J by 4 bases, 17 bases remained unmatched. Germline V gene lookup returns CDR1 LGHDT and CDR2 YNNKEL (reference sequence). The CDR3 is CASSLSSGTGTRGTEAFF. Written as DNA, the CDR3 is TGTGCCAGCAGCCTCTCCTCCGGGACAGGAACGCGTGGCACTGAAGCTTTCTTT.

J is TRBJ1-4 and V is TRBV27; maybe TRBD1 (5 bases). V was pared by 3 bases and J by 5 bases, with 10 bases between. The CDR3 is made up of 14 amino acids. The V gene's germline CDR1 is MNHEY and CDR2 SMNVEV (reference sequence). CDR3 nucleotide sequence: TGTGCCAGCAGTTTCAGTCGGGGGAATGAAAAACTGTTTTTT. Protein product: CASSFSRGNEKLFF.

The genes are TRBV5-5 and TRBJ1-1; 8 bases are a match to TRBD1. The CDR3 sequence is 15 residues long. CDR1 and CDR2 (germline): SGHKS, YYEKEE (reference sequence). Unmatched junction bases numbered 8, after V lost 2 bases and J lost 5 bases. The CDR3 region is CASSFRQGRETEAFF. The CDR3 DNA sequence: TGTGCCAGCAGCTTCAGACAGGGGCGGGAAACTGAAGCTTTCTTT.

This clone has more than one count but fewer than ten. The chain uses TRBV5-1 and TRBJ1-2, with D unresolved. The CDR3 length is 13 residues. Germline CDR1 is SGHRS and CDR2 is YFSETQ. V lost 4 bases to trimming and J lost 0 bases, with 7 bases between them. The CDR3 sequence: CASSAVANYGYTF. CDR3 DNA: TGCGCCAGCAGCGCGGTCGCTAACTATGGCTACACCTTC.

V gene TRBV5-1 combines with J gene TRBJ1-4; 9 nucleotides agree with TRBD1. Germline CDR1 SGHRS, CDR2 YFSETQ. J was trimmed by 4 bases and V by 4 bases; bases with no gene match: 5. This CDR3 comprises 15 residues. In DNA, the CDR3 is TGCGCCAGCAGCATACAGGGGGCGCTTAATGAAAAACTGTTTTTT. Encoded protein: CASSIQGALNEKLFF.

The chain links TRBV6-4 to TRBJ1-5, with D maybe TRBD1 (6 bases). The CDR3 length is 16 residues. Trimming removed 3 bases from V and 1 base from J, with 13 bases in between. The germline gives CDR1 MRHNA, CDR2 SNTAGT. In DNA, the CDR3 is TGTGCCAGCAGTGAAAGAAGGGACAAGAGCAATCAGCCCCAGCATTTT. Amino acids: CASSERRDKSNQPQHF.

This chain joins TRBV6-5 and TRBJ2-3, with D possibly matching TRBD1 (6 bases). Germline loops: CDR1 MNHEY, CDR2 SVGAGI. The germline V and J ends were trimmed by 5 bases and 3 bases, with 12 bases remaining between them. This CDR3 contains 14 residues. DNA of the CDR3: TGTGCCAGCAGTCTCAGGGGTGGTACAGATACGCAGTATTTT. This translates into CASSLRGGTDTQYF.

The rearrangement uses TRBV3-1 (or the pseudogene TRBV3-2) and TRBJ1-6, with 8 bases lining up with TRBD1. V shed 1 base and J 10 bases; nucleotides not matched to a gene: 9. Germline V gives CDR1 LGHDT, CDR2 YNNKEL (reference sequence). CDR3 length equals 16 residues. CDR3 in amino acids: CASSQAGQGFSSPLHF. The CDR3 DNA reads TGTGCCAGCAGCCAAGCCGGACAGGGCTTTAGCTCACCCCTCCACTTT.

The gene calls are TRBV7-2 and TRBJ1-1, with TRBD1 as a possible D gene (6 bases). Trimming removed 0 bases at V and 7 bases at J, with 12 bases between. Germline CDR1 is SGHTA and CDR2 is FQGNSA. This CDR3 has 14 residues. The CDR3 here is CASSLAGGQLEAFF. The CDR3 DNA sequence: TGTGCCAGCAGCTTAGCTGGAGGACAGCTTGAAGCTTTCTTT.

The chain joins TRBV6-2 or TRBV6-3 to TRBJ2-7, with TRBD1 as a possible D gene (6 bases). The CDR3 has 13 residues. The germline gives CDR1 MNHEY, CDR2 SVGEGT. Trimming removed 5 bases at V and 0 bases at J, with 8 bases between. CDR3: CASSRTASYEQYF. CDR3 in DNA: TGTGCCAGCAGTAGGACAGCCTCCTACGAGCAGTACTTC.

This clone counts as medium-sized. CDR3 residues: CASRDHLGGGQPQHF. DNA of the CDR3: TGTGCCAGTAGAGACCACCTCGGGGGTGGGCAGCCCCAGCATTTT. This chain links TRBV19 with TRBJ1-5; maybe TRBD1 (5 bases). Germline CDR1 and CDR2: LNHDA and SQIVND (reference sequence). The germline V and J ends were trimmed by 6 bases and 7 bases, with 19 bases remaining between them. The CDR3 runs 15 residues.

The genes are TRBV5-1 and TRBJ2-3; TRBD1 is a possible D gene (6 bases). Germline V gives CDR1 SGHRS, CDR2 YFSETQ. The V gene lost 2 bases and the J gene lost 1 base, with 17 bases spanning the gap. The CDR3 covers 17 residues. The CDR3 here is CASSFLPRQDRTDTQYF. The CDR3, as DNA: TGCGCCAGCAGCTTCCTCCCTCGACAGGACCGCACAGATACGCAGTATTTT.